Included here is one T cell receptor beta chain sequence, with context. This sample is part of a study of blood T cell repertoires in COVID-19. Study background: Whether acute or convalescent, the COVID-19 samples came from the United States, Italy and Spain. The analysed material was cDNA or gDNA that came from T cells, B-cell-depleted T cells, or PBMCs.

Measured with immunoSEQ multiplex PCR; TCRdb has only the in-frame clones, and not every one. The table has about 44,000 clones, approximately 88% seen once. Germline CDR1 SGHTA, CDR2 FQGNSA. The V end lost 4 bases, the J end lost 2 bases, and 6 bases lay between the germline ends. This CDR3 contains 13 residues. V and J are TRBV7-2 and TRBJ1-3; D remains unclear. The sequence was obtained from a woman in her thirties or forties with acute or convalescent COVID-19. The sequenced sample consisted of peripheral blood. CDR3 protein: CASSYDTGNTIYF. CDR3 coding DNA: TGTGCCAGCAGCTACGACACTGGAAACACCATATATTTT.